These T cell receptor beta chains were read from a single sample in a study of technical replicates of blood from a few donors. Assay used: immunoSEQ multiplex PCR; TCRdb lists only in-frame clones, some missing. The table lists tens of thousands of clones, approximately 94% of them singletons. The sequencing sample was made of T cells isolated from PBMCs. All receptors come from a human donor in good health. CDR3s include the opening cysteine and the closing phenylalanine or tryptophan. Fields, in order: clone size, V gene, J gene, D gene, CDR3 protein, CDR3 DNA. D genes are given only for firm matches. A clone size is listed for some rows: how often the clone was seen (once, few, many), or a class if it is expanded.

clone_size: NA
v_call: TRBV28
j_call: TRBJ1-5
d_call: NA
cdr3_aa: CASSPVETQPQHF
cdr3_nt: TGTGCCAGCAGTCCGGTAGAAACCCAGCCCCAGCATTTT

clone_size: NA
v_call: TRBV5-4
j_call: TRBJ1-6
d_call: TRBD1
cdr3_aa: CASSSDRSNSPLHF
cdr3_nt: TGTGCCAGCAGTTCGGACAGGTCCAATTCACCCCTCCACTTT

clone_size: NA
v_call: TRBV29-1
j_call: TRBJ2-7
d_call: TRBD1
cdr3_aa: CSVRTGTGGNEQYF
cdr3_nt: TGCAGCGTCAGAACCGGGACAGGGGGGAACGAGCAGTACTTC

clone_size: once
v_call: TRBV4-1
j_call: TRBJ1-5
d_call: NA
cdr3_aa: CASSQDLGYRAPNQPQHF
cdr3_nt: TGCGCCAGCAGCCAAGATCTTGGCTACAGGGCCCCCAATCAGCCCCAGCATTTT

clone_size: NA
v_call: TRBV7-8
j_call: TRBJ2-5
d_call: TRBD1
cdr3_aa: CASSLRQGSRETQYF
cdr3_nt: TGTGCCAGCAGCTTAAGACAGGGGAGTCGAGAGACCCAGTACTTC

clone_size: NA
v_call: TRBV9
j_call: TRBJ1-5
d_call: NA
cdr3_aa: CASSVDRDHNQPQHF
cdr3_nt: TGTGCCAGCAGCGTAGACAGGGACCACAATCAGCCCCAGCATTTT

clone_size: NA
v_call: TRBV5-1
j_call: TRBJ2-7
d_call: TRBD1
cdr3_aa: CASSRFPRTGQNSYEQYF
cdr3_nt: TGCGCCAGCAGCCGCTTCCCGAGGACAGGGCAAAACTCCTACGAGCAGTACTTC

clone_size: NA
v_call: TRBV29-1
j_call: TRBJ1-4
d_call: TRBD1
cdr3_aa: CSVTDRGDEKLFF
cdr3_nt: TGCAGCGTGACGGACAGGGGGGATGAAAAACTGTTTTTT

clone_size: NA
v_call: TRBV2
j_call: TRBJ2-2
d_call: TRBD1
cdr3_aa: CASSRGWTGNTNTGELFF
cdr3_nt: TGTGCCAGCAGTCGGGGGTGGACAGGGAATACGAACACCGGGGAGCTGTTTTTT

clone_size: once
v_call: TRBV5-1
j_call: TRBJ2-1
d_call: NA
cdr3_aa: CASSLESLLDFNEQFF
cdr3_nt: TGCGCCAGCAGCTTGGAGTCACTTTTGGACTTCAATGAGCAGTTCTTC

clone_size: NA
v_call: TRBV6-5
j_call: TRBJ1-1
d_call: NA
cdr3_aa: CASSYSDIGTEAFF
cdr3_nt: TGTGCCAGCAGTTACTCGGACATAGGCACTGAAGCTTTCTTT

clone_size: NA
v_call: TRBV6-4
j_call: TRBJ2-1
d_call: NA
cdr3_aa: CASSDDPKPSYNEQFF
cdr3_nt: TGTGCCAGCAGTGATGATCCAAAGCCCTCCTACAATGAGCAGTTCTTC

clone_size: NA
v_call: TRBV6-6
j_call: TRBJ1-2
d_call: NA
cdr3_aa: CASETGGNYGYTF
cdr3_nt: TGTGCCAGCGAGACAGGCGGTAATTATGGCTACACCTTC

clone_size: once
v_call: TRBV19
j_call: TRBJ2-7
d_call: TRBD2
cdr3_aa: CASSIVAAGGTYEQYF
cdr3_nt: TGTGCCAGTAGTATAGTGGCAGCGGGGGGAACCTACGAGCAGTACTTC

clone_size: NA
v_call: TRBV27
j_call: TRBJ1-3
d_call: NA
cdr3_aa: CASGRDSHSGNTIYF
cdr3_nt: TGTGCCAGCGGTCGGGACTCACACTCTGGAAACACCATATATTTT

clone_size: NA
v_call: TRBV30
j_call: TRBJ2-7
d_call: NA
cdr3_aa: CAWSDGVRSYEQYF
cdr3_nt: TGTGCCTGGAGTGATGGAGTGAGAAGCTACGAGCAGTACTTC

clone_size: NA
v_call: TRBV27
j_call: TRBJ2-6
d_call: TRBD1
cdr3_aa: CASSMTGARSGANVLTF
cdr3_nt: TGTGCCAGCAGTATGACAGGGGCGAGGTCTGGGGCCAACGTCCTGACTTTC

clone_size: NA
v_call: TRBV5-1
j_call: TRBJ1-1
d_call: NA
cdr3_aa: CASSFRPQDEAFF
cdr3_nt: TGCGCCAGCAGCTTTCGACCGCAGGATGAAGCTTTCTTT

clone_size: NA
v_call: TRBV11-3
j_call: TRBJ2-7
d_call: TRBD1
cdr3_aa: CASSFRTGNTYEQYF
cdr3_nt: TGTGCCAGCAGCTTCCGGACAGGGAATACCTACGAGCAGTACTTC

clone_size: once
v_call: TRBV19
j_call: TRBJ2-7
d_call: NA
cdr3_aa: CASQGAYEQYF
cdr3_nt: TGTGCCAGTCAGGGCGCCTACGAGCAGTACTTC

clone_size: NA
v_call: TRBV25-1
j_call: TRBJ2-7
d_call: NA
cdr3_aa: CASTPGHQSYEQYF
cdr3_nt: TGTGCCAGCACCCCGGGACACCAGTCCTACGAGCAGTACTTC

clone_size: NA
v_call: TRBV7-6
j_call: TRBJ2-3
d_call: NA
cdr3_aa: CASSLYVAGQPLSTDTQYF
cdr3_nt: TGTGCCAGCAGCTTATATGTAGCGGGACAGCCCCTTAGCACAGATACGCAGTATTTT

clone_size: NA
v_call: TRBV11-2
j_call: TRBJ1-1
d_call: NA
cdr3_aa: CASSLRQDTEAFF
cdr3_nt: TGTGCCAGCAGCCTTAGACAGGACACTGAAGCTTTCTTT

clone_size: NA
v_call: TRBV15
j_call: TRBJ2-7
d_call: NA
cdr3_aa: CATSREGGAYEQYF
cdr3_nt: TGTGCCACCAGCAGAGAGGGGGGAGCCTACGAGCAGTACTTC

clone_size: NA
v_call: TRBV6-5
j_call: TRBJ2-4
d_call: NA
cdr3_aa: CASSEFRAKNIQYF
cdr3_nt: TGTGCCAGCAGTGAGTTTCGGGCCAAAAACATTCAGTACTTC

clone_size: NA
v_call: TRBV9
j_call: TRBJ2-1
d_call: NA
cdr3_aa: CASSYRGLMSSYNEQFF
cdr3_nt: TGTGCCAGCAGTTATAGGGGGTTAATGAGCTCCTACAATGAGCAGTTCTTC

clone_size: NA
v_call: TRBV7-9
j_call: TRBJ2-1
d_call: TRBD2
cdr3_aa: CASSLVGGLAGLNEQFF
cdr3_nt: TGTGCCAGCAGCTTAGTGGGTGGACTAGCGGGGTTAAATGAGCAGTTCTTC

clone_size: NA
v_call: TRBV6-1
j_call: TRBJ2-7
d_call: NA
cdr3_aa: CASSESSGRVRSEQYF
cdr3_nt: TGTGCCAGCAGTGAAAGCTCTGGCAGGGTACGATCCGAGCAGTACTTC

clone_size: NA
v_call: TRBV5-8
j_call: TRBJ2-5
d_call: NA
cdr3_aa: CASSLRVTGETQYF
cdr3_nt: TGTGCCAGCAGCTTGAGGGTGACAGGCGAGACCCAGTACTTC

clone_size: once
v_call: TRBV27
j_call: TRBJ2-7
d_call: TRBD1
cdr3_aa: CASSRLQGAYEQYF
cdr3_nt: TGTGCCAGCAGTCGTCTCCAGGGGGCCTACGAGCAGTACTTC

clone_size: NA
v_call: TRBV15
j_call: TRBJ2-1
d_call: TRBD2
cdr3_aa: CATSGPTSGGPLSSYNEQFF
cdr3_nt: TGTGCCACCAGCGGTCCGACTAGCGGGGGGCCCCTCAGCTCCTACAATGAGCAGTTCTTC

clone_size: NA
v_call: TRBV6-6
j_call: TRBJ2-1
d_call: TRBD2
cdr3_aa: CASRLAGGGNEQFF
cdr3_nt: TGTGCCAGCAGGCTAGCGGGAGGCGGGAATGAGCAGTTCTTC

clone_size: NA
v_call: TRBV6-1
j_call: TRBJ1-6
d_call: TRBD1
cdr3_aa: CASRQTTGGISPLHF
cdr3_nt: TGTGCCAGCAGACAAACGACAGGGGGAATTTCACCCCTCCACTTT

clone_size: NA
v_call: TRBV9
j_call: TRBJ1-1
d_call: NA
cdr3_aa: CASSVEGRAARAEAFF
cdr3_nt: TGTGCCAGCAGCGTAGAGGGTAGGGCCGCGAGGGCTGAAGCTTTCTTT

clone_size: NA
v_call: TRBV11-2
j_call: TRBJ1-1
d_call: NA
cdr3_aa: CASSPRGYTEAFF
cdr3_nt: TGTGCCAGCAGCCCCAGGGGCTACACTGAAGCTTTCTTT

clone_size: NA
v_call: TRBV11-3
j_call: TRBJ2-1
d_call: NA
cdr3_aa: CASSLSNEQFF
cdr3_nt: TGTGCCAGCAGCTTATCTAATGAGCAGTTCTTC

clone_size: once
v_call: TRBV7-9
j_call: TRBJ1-6
d_call: NA
cdr3_aa: CASSFPPGADPPSPLHF
cdr3_nt: TGTGCCAGCAGCTTCCCTCCAGGGGCCGACCCCCCCTCACCCCTCCACTTT

clone_size: NA
v_call: TRBV27
j_call: TRBJ2-5
d_call: TRBD1
cdr3_aa: CASSPGTAQETQYF
cdr3_nt: TGTGCCAGCAGTCCTGGGACAGCTCAAGAGACCCAGTACTTC

clone_size: NA
v_call: TRBV5-4
j_call: TRBJ1-1
d_call: NA
cdr3_aa: CASIPVWTSSLNTEAFF
cdr3_nt: TGTGCCAGCATCCCCGTCTGGACATCTTCCTTGAACACTGAAGCTTTCTTT

clone_size: NA
v_call: TRBV11-2
j_call: TRBJ1-2
d_call: NA
cdr3_aa: CASSIRVVYGYTF
cdr3_nt: TGTGCCAGCAGCATCAGGGTTGTTTATGGCTACACCTTC

clone_size: once
v_call: TRBV4-1
j_call: TRBJ1-4
d_call: TRBD1
cdr3_aa: CASSPGQGPTNEKLFF
cdr3_nt: TGCGCCAGCAGCCCGGGACAGGGACCAACTAATGAAAAACTGTTTTTT

clone_size: NA
v_call: TRBV14
j_call: TRBJ2-7
d_call: TRBD2
cdr3_aa: CASSYRTSGRLTYEQYF
cdr3_nt: TGTGCCAGCAGCTACCGGACTAGCGGGAGACTAACCTACGAGCAGTACTTC

clone_size: NA
v_call: TRBV2
j_call: TRBJ1-1
d_call: NA
cdr3_aa: CASSGTTGGTEAFF
cdr3_nt: TGTGCCAGCAGTGGGACGACGGGAGGCACTGAAGCTTTCTTT

clone_size: NA
v_call: TRBV11-3
j_call: TRBJ2-7
d_call: NA
cdr3_aa: CASSFQGDYEQYF
cdr3_nt: TGTGCCAGCAGCTTTCAGGGTGACTACGAGCAGTACTTC

clone_size: NA
v_call: TRBV7-9
j_call: TRBJ2-1
d_call: TRBD1
cdr3_aa: CASSPILPQGAKGNEQFF
cdr3_nt: TGTGCCAGCAGCCCAATACTACCACAGGGGGCCAAGGGGAATGAGCAGTTCTTC

clone_size: NA
v_call: TRBV7-9
j_call: TRBJ1-5
d_call: NA
cdr3_aa: CASSSDFYNQPQHF
cdr3_nt: TGTGCCAGCAGCTCCGACTTCTACAATCAGCCCCAGCATTTT

clone_size: few
v_call: TRBV5-1
j_call: TRBJ1-1
d_call: NA
cdr3_aa: CASSLGFKNTEAFF
cdr3_nt: TGCGCCAGCAGCTTGGGTTTCAAGAACACTGAAGCTTTCTTT

clone_size: once
v_call: TRBV6-6
j_call: TRBJ2-7
d_call: NA
cdr3_aa: CASSRGAGLRDEQYF
cdr3_nt: TGTGCCAGCAGCAGGGGGGCCGGGTTGAGGGACGAGCAGTACTTC

clone_size: once
v_call: TRBV28
j_call: TRBJ2-7
d_call: NA
cdr3_aa: CASSLGQGTYEQYF
cdr3_nt: TGTGCCAGCAGTTTAGGGCAGGGAACCTACGAGCAGTACTTC

clone_size: NA
v_call: TRBV5-4
j_call: TRBJ2-2
d_call: NA
cdr3_aa: CASSLGLVDRGELFF
cdr3_nt: TGTGCCAGCAGCTTGGGGCTAGTTGATCGCGGGGAGCTGTTTTTT

clone_size: NA
v_call: TRBV28
j_call: TRBJ1-3
d_call: TRBD1
cdr3_aa: CASRSTGEGSGNTIYF
cdr3_nt: TGTGCCAGCAGGTCCACAGGGGAAGGTTCTGGAAACACCATATATTTT

clone_size: NA
v_call: TRBV27
j_call: TRBJ2-1
d_call: NA
cdr3_aa: CASSRGSGSEFF
cdr3_nt: TGTGCCAGCAGCCGGGGGTCAGGATCAGAGTTCTTC

clone_size: NA
v_call: TRBV7-3
j_call: TRBJ1-1
d_call: NA
cdr3_aa: CASSRAGPNTEAFF
cdr3_nt: TGTGCCAGCAGCCGGGCGGGTCCGAACACTGAAGCTTTCTTT

clone_size: NA
v_call: TRBV19
j_call: TRBJ1-5
d_call: NA
cdr3_aa: CASSIGAAGNQPQHF
cdr3_nt: TGTGCCAGTAGTATTGGGGCAGCCGGGAATCAGCCCCAGCATTTT

clone_size: once
v_call: TRBV6-1
j_call: TRBJ1-1
d_call: NA
cdr3_aa: CASSERGNTEAFF
cdr3_nt: TGTGCCAGCAGTGAAAGGGGGAACACTGAAGCTTTCTTT

clone_size: many
v_call: TRBV19
j_call: TRBJ2-2
d_call: TRBD1
cdr3_aa: CASSIGRGGLNTGELFF
cdr3_nt: TGTGCCAGTAGTATTGGGCGAGGGGGCTTGAACACCGGGGAGCTGTTTTTT

clone_size: NA
v_call: TRBV7-9
j_call: TRBJ1-4
d_call: NA
cdr3_aa: CASSYRQVNEKLFF
cdr3_nt: TGTGCCAGCAGCTATAGACAGGTTAATGAAAAACTGTTTTTT

clone_size: NA
v_call: TRBV7-9
j_call: TRBJ2-1
d_call: NA
cdr3_aa: CASSFWSLPRDEQFF
cdr3_nt: TGTGCCAGCAGCTTTTGGTCCCTTCCCCGGGATGAGCAGTTCTTC

clone_size: NA
v_call: TRBV5-6
j_call: TRBJ1-4
d_call: NA
cdr3_aa: CASSLVRGANEKLFF
cdr3_nt: TGTGCCAGCAGCTTGGTTCGGGGGGCTAATGAAAAACTGTTTTTT